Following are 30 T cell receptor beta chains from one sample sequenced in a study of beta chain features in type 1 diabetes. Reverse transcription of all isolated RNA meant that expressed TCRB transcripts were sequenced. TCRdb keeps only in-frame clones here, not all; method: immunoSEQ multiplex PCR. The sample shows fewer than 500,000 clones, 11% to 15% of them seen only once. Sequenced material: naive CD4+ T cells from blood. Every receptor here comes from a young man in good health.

The chain's CDR3 is CAWGQGLNTEAFF. Here the CDR3 DNA reads TGTGCCTGGGGACAGGGGCTAAACACTGAAGCTTTCTTT. V is TRBV30 and J is TRBJ1-1; 9 bases align to TRBD1. The germline CDR1 and CDR2 sequences are GTSNPN and SVGIG (reference sequence). The CDR3 extends over 13 amino acids. The trim removed 5 bases at V and 2 bases at J, leaving 3 bases unmatched.

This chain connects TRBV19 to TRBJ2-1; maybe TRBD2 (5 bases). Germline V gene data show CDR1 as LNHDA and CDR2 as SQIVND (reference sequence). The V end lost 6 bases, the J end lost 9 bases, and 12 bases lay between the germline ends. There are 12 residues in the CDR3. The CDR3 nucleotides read TGTGCCAGTAGGTATGGCGGAGGTGAGCAGTTCTTC. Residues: CASRYGGGEQFF.

The CDR3 DNA reads as TGTGCCAGCAGCTCTCCGATAGGTTATGGCTACACCTTC. Translating gives CASSSPIGYGYTF. The rearrangement uses TRBV5-6 and TRBJ1-2; D not certain. V was trimmed by 3 bases and J by 5 bases, leaving 11 bases between them. The CDR3 is made up of 13 amino acids. Germline V lookup: CDR1 SGHDT, CDR2 YYEEEE.

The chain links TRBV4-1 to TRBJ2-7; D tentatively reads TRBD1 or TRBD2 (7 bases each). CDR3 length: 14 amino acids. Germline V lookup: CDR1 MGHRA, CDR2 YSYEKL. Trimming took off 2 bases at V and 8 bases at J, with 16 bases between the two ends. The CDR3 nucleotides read TGCGCCAGCAGCCAACCAGGGGGGGGCGGCAAGCAGTACTTC. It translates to CASSQPGGGGKQYF.

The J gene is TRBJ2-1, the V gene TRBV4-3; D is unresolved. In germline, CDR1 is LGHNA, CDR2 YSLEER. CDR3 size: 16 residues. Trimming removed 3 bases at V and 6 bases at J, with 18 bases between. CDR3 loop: CASSQNIDKTGNEQFF. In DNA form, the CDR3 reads TGCGCCAGCAGCCAGAATATCGATAAAACGGGCAATGAGCAGTTCTTC.

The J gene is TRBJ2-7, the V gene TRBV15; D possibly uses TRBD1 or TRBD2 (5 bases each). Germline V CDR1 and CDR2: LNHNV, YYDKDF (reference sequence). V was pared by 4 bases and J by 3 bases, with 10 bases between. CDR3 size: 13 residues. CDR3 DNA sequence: TGTGCCACCAGCAATGGGGGAATCTACGAGCAGTACTTC. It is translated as CATSNGGIYEQYF.

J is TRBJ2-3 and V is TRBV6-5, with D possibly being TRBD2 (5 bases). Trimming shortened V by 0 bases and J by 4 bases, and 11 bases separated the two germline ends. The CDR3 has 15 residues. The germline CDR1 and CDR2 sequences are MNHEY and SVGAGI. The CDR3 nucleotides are TGTGCCAGCAGTTACTCGTCGGTAGCGTCAGATACGCAGTATTTT. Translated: CASSYSSVASDTQYF.

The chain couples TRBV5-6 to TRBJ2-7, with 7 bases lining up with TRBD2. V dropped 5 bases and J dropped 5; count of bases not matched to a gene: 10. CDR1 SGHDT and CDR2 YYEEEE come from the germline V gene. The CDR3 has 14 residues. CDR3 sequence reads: CASSPSGVLDEQYF. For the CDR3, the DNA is TGTGCCAGCAGTCCAAGCGGGGTTCTGGACGAGCAGTACTTC.

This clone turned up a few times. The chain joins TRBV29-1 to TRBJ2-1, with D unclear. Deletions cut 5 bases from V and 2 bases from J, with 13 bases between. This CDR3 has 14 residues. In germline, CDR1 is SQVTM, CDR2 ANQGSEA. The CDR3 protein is CSVLGLETYNEQFF. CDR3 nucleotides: TGCAGCGTTCTGGGCCTGGAGACCTACAATGAGCAGTTCTTC.

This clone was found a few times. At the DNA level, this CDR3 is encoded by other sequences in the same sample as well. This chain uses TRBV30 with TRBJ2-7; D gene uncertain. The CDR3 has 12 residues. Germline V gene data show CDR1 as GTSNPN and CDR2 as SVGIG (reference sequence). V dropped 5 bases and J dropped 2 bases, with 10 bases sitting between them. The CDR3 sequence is CAWSRGTYEQYV. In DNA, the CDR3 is TGTGCCTGGTCCCGAGGCACCTACGAGCAGTACGTC.

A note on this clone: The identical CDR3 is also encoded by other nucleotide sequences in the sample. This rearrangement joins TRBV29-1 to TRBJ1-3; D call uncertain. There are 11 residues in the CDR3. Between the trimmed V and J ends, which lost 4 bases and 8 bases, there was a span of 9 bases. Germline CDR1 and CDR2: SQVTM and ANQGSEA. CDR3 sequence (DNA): TGCAGCGTTGTCGATGGGGACACCATATATTTT. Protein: CSVVDGDTIYF.

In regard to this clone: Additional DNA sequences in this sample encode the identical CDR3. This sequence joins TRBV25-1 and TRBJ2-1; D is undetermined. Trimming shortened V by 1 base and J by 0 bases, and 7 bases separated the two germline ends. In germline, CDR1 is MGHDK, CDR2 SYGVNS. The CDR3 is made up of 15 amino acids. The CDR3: CASSELGSSYNEQFF. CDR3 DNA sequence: TGTGCCAGCAGTGAATTGGGCAGCTCCTACAATGAGCAGTTCTTC.

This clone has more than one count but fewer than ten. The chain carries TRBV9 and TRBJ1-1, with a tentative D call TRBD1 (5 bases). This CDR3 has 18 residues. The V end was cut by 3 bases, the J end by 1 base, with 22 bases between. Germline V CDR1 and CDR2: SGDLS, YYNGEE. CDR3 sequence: CASSGFRERVLGNTEAFF. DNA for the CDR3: TGTGCCAGCAGCGGCTTCAGGGAGAGAGTCTTAGGGAACACTGAAGCTTTCTTT. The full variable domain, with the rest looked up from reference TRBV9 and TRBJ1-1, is DSGVTQTPKHLITATGQRVTLRCSPRSGDLSVYWYQQSLDQGLQFLIQYYNGEERAKGNILERFSAQQFPDLHSELNLSSLELGDSALYFCASSGFRERVLGNTEAFFGQGTRLTVV.

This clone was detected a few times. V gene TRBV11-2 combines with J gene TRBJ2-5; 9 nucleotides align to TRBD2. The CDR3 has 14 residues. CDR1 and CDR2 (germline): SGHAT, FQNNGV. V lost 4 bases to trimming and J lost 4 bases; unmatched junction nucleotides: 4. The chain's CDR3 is CASSWGLAVETQYF. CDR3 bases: TGTGCCAGCAGCTGGGGACTAGCAGTAGAGACCCAGTACTTC.

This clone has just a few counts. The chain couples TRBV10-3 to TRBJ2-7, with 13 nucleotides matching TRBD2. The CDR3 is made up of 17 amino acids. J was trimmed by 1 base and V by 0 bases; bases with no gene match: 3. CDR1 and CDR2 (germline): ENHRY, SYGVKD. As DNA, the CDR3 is TGTGCCATCAGTGAGTCTACTAGCGGGAGGGGGTCCTACGAGCAGTACGTC. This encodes CAISESTSGRGSYEQYV.

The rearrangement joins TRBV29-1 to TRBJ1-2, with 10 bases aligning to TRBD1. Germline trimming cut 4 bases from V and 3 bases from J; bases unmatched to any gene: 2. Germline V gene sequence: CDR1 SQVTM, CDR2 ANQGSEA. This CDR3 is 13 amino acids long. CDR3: CSVGQGADYGYTF. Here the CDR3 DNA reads TGCAGCGTTGGACAGGGGGCCGACTATGGCTACACCTTC.

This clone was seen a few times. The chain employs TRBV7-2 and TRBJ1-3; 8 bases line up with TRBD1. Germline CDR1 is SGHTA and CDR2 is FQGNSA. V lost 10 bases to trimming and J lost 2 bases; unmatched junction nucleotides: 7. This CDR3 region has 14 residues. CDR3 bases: TGTGCCACCCGGACAGGGACAACTGGAAACACCATATATTTT. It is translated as CATRTGTTGNTIYF.

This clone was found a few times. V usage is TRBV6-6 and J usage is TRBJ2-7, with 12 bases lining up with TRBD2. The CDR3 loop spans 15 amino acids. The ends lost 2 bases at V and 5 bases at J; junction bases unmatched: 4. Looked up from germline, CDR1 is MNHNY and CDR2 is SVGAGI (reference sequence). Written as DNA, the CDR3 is TGTGCCAGCAGTTACGCGACTAGCGGGAGCCACGAGCAGTACGTC. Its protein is CASSYATSGSHEQYV.

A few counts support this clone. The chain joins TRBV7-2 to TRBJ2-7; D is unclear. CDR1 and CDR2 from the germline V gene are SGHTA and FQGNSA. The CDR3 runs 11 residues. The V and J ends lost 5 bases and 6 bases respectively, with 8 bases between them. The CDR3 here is CASSENFEQYF. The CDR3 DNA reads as TGTGCCAGCAGCGAGAACTTCGAGCAGTACTTC.

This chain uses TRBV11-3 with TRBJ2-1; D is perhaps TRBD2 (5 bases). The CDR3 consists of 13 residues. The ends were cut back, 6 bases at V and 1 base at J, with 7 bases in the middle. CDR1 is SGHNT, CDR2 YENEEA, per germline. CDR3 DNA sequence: TGTGCCAGCAGGGAGGATTCCTACAATGAGCAGTTCTTC. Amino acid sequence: CASREDSYNEQFF.

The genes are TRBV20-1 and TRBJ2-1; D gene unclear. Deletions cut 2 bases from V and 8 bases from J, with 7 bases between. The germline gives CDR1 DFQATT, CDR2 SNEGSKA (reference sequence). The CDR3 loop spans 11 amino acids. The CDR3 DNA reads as TGCAGTGCTAGACAGCCCGATGAGCAGTTCTTC. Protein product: CSARQPDEQFF.

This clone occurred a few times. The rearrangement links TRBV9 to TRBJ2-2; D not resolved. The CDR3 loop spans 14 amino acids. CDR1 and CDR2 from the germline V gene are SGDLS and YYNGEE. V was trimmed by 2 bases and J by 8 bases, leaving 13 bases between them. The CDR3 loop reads CASSVEMERGELFF. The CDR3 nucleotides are TGTGCCAGCAGCGTTGAAATGGAGAGAGGGGAGCTGTTTTTT.

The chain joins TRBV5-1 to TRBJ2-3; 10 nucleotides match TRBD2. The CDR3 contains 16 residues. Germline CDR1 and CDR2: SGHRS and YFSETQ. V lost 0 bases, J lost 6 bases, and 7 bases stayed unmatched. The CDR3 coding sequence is TGCGCCAGCAGCTTGGCGGCTAGCGGGAGTAGGGATACGCAGTATTTT. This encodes CASSLAASGSRDTQYF.

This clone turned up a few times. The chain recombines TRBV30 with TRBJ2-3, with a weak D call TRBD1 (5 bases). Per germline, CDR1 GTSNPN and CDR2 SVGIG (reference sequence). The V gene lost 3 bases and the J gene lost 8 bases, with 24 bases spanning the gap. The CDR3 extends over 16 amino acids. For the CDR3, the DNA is TGTGCCTGGAGGGTACGGGCCAGGGCAGTCCCAGCTACGCAGTATTTT. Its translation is CAWRVRARAVPATQYF. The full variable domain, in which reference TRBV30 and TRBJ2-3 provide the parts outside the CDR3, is SQTIHQWPATLVQPVGSPLSLECTVEGTSNPNLYWYRQAAGRGLQLLFYSVGIGQISSEVPQNLSASRPQDRQFILSSKKLLLSDSGFYLCAWRVRARAVPATQYFGPGTRLTVL.

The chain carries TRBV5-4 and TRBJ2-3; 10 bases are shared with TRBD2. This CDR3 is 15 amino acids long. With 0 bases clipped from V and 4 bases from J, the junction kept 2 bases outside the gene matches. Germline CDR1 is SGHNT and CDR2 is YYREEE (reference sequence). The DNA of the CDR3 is TGTGCCAGCAGCTTGGGCAGCGGGAGGGCAGATACGCAGTATTTT. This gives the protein CASSLGSGRADTQYF. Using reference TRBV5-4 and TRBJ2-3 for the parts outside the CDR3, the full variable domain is ETGVTQSPTHLIKTRGQQVTLRCSSQSGHNTVSWYQQALGQGPQFIFQYYREEENGRGNFPPRFSGLQFPNYSSELNVNALELDDSALYLCASSLGSGRADTQYFGPGTRLTVL.

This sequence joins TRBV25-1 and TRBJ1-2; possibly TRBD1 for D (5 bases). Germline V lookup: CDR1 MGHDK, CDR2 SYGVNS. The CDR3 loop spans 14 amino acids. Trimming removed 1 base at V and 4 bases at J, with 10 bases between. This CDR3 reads CASSEFRGIYGYTF. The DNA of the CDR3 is TGTGCCAGCAGTGAATTTCGGGGGATCTATGGCTACACCTTC.

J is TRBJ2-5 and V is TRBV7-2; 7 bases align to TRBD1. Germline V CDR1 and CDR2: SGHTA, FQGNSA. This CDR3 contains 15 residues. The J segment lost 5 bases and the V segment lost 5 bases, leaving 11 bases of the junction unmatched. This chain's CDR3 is CASSMTRGRKETQYF. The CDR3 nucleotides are TGTGCCAGCAGCATGACGAGGGGGCGCAAGGAGACCCAGTACTTC.

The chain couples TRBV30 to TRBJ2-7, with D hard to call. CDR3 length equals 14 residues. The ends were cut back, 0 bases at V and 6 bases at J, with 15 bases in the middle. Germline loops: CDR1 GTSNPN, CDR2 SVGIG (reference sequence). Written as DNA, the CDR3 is TGTGCCTGGAGTGTACGAAGGGTATCGGGCGAGCAGTACGTC. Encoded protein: CAWSVRRVSGEQYV.

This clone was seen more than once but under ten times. Written as DNA, the CDR3 is TGTGCCAGCAGTTCCGCGGGACCGAGCTCCTACAATGAGCAGTTCTTC. This sequence encodes CASSSAGPSSYNEQFF. The genes are TRBV6-4 and TRBJ2-1, with a possible D match to TRBD2 (6 bases). The CDR3 spans 16 residues. The germline V gene encodes CDR1 MRHNA and CDR2 SNTAGT. Trimming removed 5 bases from V and 0 bases from J, with 14 bases in between.

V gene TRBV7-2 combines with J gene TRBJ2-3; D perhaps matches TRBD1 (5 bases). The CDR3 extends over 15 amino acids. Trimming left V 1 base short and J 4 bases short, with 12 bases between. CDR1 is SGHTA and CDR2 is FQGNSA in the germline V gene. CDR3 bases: TGTGCCAGCAGCTTAGAGGGGATCCCCTCAGATACGCAGTATTTT. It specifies CASSLEGIPSDTQYF.